The clone carrying this T cell receptor (beta chain) was counted between two and nine times. Its antigen is unknown. Profiled with immunoSEQ multiplex PCR; TCRdb holds only in-frame clones, not every one. Seen here are over 65,000 clones, around 87% observed once, and the top ten hold roughly 8%. These data belong to a study of OX40 agonist ivuxolimab in advanced cancers. Study at large: Eligibility admitted prior anti-PD-1, anti-PD-L1 or anti-CTLA-4 therapy; 40% had some. Study-wide results and caveats: Compared with others, partial responders at 0.1-3.0 mg/kg displayed clonal expansion among the lowest. Both blood CD4+ and CD8+ T cells showed clonal growth by week 6 at 0.1 to 3.0 mg/kg.

The V gene lost 5 bases and the J gene lost 0 bases, with 8 bases spanning the gap. Germline CDR1 is MNHEY and CDR2 is SMNVEV (reference sequence). This CDR3 comprises 14 residues. The sequence was obtained from an adult with an advanced solid tumor such as melanoma, head and neck, liver or kidney cancer. Here the sequenced sample was CD4+ or CD8+ T cells sorted from blood, taken in a trial of the OX40 agonist ivuxolimab. The genes are TRBV27 and TRBJ1-5; D gene ambiguous. CDR3 in amino acids: CASSKRDSNQPQHF. The CDR3 DNA reads as TGTGCCAGCAGTAAGAGGGATAGCAATCAGCCCCAGCATTTT.